This T cell receptor (beta chain) stems from a study of blood T cell repertoires in COVID-19. About the study: Italy, Spain and the United States were the sources of the convalescent and acute COVID-19 samples.

Residents of 24 US areas, aged roughly 18 to 89 years, made up the participants. Recovery among Cohort 3 donors was established by two negative PCRs, clearance, or symptom resolution. The CDR3 runs 14 residues. CDR1 SGHTA and CDR2 FQGNSA come from the germline V gene. Trimming took 2 bases from V and 5 from J; bases not matched to a gene: 5. In the original analysis: Quantification of nucleated cells was approximated via reference gene primer amplification. Assay: immunoSEQ multiplex PCR; the TCRdb copy retains only in-frame clones and omits some. That table furnishes V, J and clone size, whereas the DNA furnished D and trimming. Seen here are about 300,000 clones, 85% observed once, and the top ten hold about 2.5%.

The chain links TRBV7-2 to TRBJ2-7; 8 positions agree with TRBD2. The sample was PBMCs or T cells enriched from blood (not recorded which). This TCR came from a woman between 45 and 60 years old who had recovered from COVID-19. The CDR3 nucleotides read TGTGCCAGCAGCTTATATGCACTAGCGGACGAGCAGTACTTC. It encodes CASSLYALADEQYF.